This T cell receptor (beta chain) was captured by sequencing in a study of cytomegalovirus exposure and HLA in healthy donors. PCR primers comprised 60 Vbeta and 13 Jbeta primers. Only in-frame clones appear in the TCRdb table, and some are missing; sequencing was by immunoSEQ multiplex PCR. The sample shows roughly 100,000 clones, 65% to 80% of them seen only once. Whole-study results and caveats: Rates of TCR association differed by HLA locus in a later analysis, with DRB1 highest and HLA-C lowest. Productive status was seen about 90% or about 30% of the time for most TCR beta V segments in an earlier analysis.

The germline V gene has CDR1 SEHNR and CDR2 FQNEAQ (reference sequence). CDR3 length: 15 residues. The junction had 8 bases not matched to a gene; V was cut back by 4 bases and J by 3 bases. For this clone: Antigen: not known.

The receptor was derived from a male donor in good health and CMV-seropositive. Material for sequencing was PBMCs. The V gene is TRBV7-9, the J gene TRBJ1-1; TRBD1 aligns across 7 bases. As DNA, the CDR3 is TGTGCCAGCAGCTCCAATCGAGGGGGCTACACTGAAGCTTTCTTT. Translation: CASSSNRGGYTEAFF.